This T cell receptor beta chain was captured by sequencing in a study of human T cells and chemical hapten exposure. Study outcomes and limitations: Patch test score was positively correlated with the counts of PT1 expanded TCRs. Expanded TCRs formed significantly more large CDR3 similarity clusters than controls.

The ends lost 3 bases at V and 0 bases at J; junction bases unmatched: 8. CDR3 size: 18 residues. Germline CDR1 reads ENHRY; CDR2 reads SYGVKD. This sample's time point: patch test 1, 2 weeks after DPC sensitization. Treatment noted: therapeutic diphenylcyclopropenone sensitization with weekly scalp DPC. This clonotype was counted many times. The antigen is not known. TCRdb used MiXCR to reprocess the RACE reads, holding one entry per CDR3 protein. The sample shows approximately 340,000 distinct CDR3 sequences, 5.5% to 8% of them seen only once. This rearrangement joins TRBV10-3 to TRBJ2-6; 7 bases line up with TRBD1. Sequenced here: whole blood, sampled in connection with sensitization to the hapten diphenylcyclopropenone (DPC). This sequence originates from a woman aged 18-29 years with alopecia areata. Some clones in this sample may be carry-over from other donors' samples. The CDR3 bases are TGTGCCATCAGTGACGAGACAGGGTTAAGCTCTGGGGCCAACGTCCTGACTTTC. Translating gives CAISDETGLSSGANVLTF.